The clone carrying this T cell receptor (beta chain) has a count of ten or more. This specimen comes from a study of blood T cells in healthy people across ages. V shed 2 bases and J shed 0 bases, with 8 bases lying between them. The CDR3 runs to 13 residues. Per the germline V gene, CDR1 is DFQATT and CDR2 is SNEGSKA (reference sequence). Sample-barcoded 5' priming and a J-beta primer mix drove a second PCR of about 6 to 12 cycles. TCRdb itself ran the 5' RACE reads through MiXCR, one entry per CDR3 protein. This sample has 630,000 or so distinct CDR3 sequences, with less than 35% found just once. The sequenced sample consisted of blood. The sequence was collected from a woman older than 75 in good health. The chain carries TRBV20-1 and TRBJ2-7; TRBD2 might be the D (6 bases). CDR3 in amino acids: CSARRGFSYEQYF. As DNA, the CDR3 is TGCAGTGCTAGACGGGGGTTCTCCTACGAGCAGTACTTC.